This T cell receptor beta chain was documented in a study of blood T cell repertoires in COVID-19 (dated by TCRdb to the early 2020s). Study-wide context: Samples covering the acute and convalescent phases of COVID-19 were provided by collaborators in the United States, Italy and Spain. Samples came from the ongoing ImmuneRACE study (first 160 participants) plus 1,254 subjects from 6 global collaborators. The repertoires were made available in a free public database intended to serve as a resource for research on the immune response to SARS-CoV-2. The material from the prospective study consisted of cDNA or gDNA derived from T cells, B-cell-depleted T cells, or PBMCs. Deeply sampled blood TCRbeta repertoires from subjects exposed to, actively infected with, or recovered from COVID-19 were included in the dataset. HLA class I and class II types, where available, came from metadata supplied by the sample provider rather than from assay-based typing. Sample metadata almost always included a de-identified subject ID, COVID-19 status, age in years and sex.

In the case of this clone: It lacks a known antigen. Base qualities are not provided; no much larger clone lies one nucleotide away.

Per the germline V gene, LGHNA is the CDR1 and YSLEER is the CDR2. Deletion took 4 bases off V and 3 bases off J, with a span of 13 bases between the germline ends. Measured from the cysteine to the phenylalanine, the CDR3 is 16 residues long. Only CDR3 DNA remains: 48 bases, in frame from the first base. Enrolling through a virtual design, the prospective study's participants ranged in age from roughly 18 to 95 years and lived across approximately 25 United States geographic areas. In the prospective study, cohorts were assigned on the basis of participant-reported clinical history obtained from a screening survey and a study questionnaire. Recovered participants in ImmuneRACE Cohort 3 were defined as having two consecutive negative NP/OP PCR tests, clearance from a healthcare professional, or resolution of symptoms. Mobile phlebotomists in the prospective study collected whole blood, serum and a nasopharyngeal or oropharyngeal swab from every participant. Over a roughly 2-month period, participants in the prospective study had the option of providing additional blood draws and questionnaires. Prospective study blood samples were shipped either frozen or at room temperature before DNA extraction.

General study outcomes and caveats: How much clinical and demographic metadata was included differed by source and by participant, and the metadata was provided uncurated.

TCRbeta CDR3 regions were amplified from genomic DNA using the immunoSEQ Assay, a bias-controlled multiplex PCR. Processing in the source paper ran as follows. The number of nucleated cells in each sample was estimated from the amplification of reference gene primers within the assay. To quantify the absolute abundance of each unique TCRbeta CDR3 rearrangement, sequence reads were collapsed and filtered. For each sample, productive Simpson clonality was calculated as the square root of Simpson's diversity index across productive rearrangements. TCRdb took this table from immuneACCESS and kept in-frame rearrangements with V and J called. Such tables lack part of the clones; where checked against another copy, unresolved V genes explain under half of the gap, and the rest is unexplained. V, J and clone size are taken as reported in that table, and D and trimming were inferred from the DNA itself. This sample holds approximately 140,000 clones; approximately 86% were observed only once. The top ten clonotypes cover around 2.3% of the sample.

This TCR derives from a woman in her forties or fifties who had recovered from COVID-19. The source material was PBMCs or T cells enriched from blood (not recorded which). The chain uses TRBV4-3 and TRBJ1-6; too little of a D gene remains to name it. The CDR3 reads CASSPSGRDYNSPLHF. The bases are TGCGCCAGCAGCCCCTCCGGGAGGGACTATAATTCACCCCTCCACTTT.